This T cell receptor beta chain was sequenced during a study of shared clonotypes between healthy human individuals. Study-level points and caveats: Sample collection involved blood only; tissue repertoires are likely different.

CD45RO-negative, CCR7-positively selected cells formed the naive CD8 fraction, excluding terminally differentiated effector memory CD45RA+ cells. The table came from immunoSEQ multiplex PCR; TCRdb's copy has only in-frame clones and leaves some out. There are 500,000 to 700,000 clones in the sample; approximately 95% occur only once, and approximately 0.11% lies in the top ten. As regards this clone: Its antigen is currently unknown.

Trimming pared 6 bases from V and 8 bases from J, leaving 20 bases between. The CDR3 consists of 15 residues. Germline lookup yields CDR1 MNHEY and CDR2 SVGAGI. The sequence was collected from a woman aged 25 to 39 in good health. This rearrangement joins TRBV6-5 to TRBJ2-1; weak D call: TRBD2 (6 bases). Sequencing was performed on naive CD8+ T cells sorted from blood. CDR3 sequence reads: CASRPLTSEFYEQFF. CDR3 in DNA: TGTGCCAGCAGACCCCTGACTAGTGAGTTTTATGAGCAGTTCTTC.